The text below deals with one T cell receptor (beta chain). Its antigen is currently unknown. Vbeta (60) and Jbeta (13) primers were used in the PCR. This table comes from immunoSEQ multiplex PCR, and its TCRdb copy is limited to in-frame clones, with some not included. In the table there are 150,000 to 200,000 clones, approximately 67% of which are singletons. The sample comes from a study of cytomegalovirus exposure and HLA in healthy donors. Study-wide findings and caveats: Common viral pathogens seemed, in a later analysis, to connect with several of the most significant clusters. In a later analysis, an Asian-associated ancestry cluster reportedly showed fewer N-insertions than the 666-donor mean. Analyzed later, association rates of TCRs varied across HLA loci, with DRB1 most and HLA-C fewest. Productive status was seen about 90% or about 30% of the time for most TCR beta V segments in an earlier analysis.

The CDR3 runs 14 residues. Trimming took off 3 bases at V and 6 bases at J, with 12 bases between the two ends. The germline gives CDR1 PRHDT, CDR2 FYEKMQ (reference sequence). This chain links TRBV13 with TRBJ1-5; D possibly corresponds to TRBD1 (6 bases). Material: PBMCs. This TCR was sampled from a woman aged 18-29 years in good health and CMV-seropositive. The CDR3 nucleotides read TGTGCCAGCAGCTTTGGAACAGGGTCTCAGCCCCAGCATTTT. The encoded protein is CASSFGTGSQPQHF.